This T cell receptor (beta chain) emerged from a study of cytomegalovirus exposure and HLA in healthy donors. Study in general: An analysis done earlier identified some 120 million unique TCR beta sequences from 150 million to 200 million T cells. A data release that came early held around 85 million unique TCRs from HLA-typed donors.

Study findings and constraints: In presence/absence analyses, roughly uniform sequencing depth across donors was assumed.

A note on this clone: What it recognizes is unknown.

PCR involved 60 Vbeta and 13 Jbeta primers. The data were produced by immunoSEQ multiplex PCR, yet TCRdb's version contains in-frame clones alone and is incomplete. The sample records under 150,000 clones, around a tenth being singletons. Germline assignment: CDR1 MDHEN and CDR2 SYDVKM. The V end was cut by 6 bases, the J end by 4 bases, with 16 bases between. The CDR3 is 16 residues long. The V and J genes are TRBV28 and TRBJ2-6; weak D call: TRBD2 (6 bases). The sample was PBMCs. This receptor was identified in a man aged 30 to 39 in good health and CMV-seronegative. CDR3 nucleotide sequence: TGTGCCAGCAGACCCGGAGGGGCGGTAGGGGCCAACGTCCTGACTTTC. Encoded protein: CASRPGGAVGANVLTF. Full variable domain (remainder filled in from reference TRBV28 and TRBJ2-6): DVKVTQSSRYLVKRTGEKVFLECVQDMDHENMFWYRQDPGLGLRLIYFSYDVKMKEKGDIPEGYSVSREKKERFSLILESASTNQTSMYLCASRPGGAVGANVLTFGAGSRLTVL.